This section outlines one T cell receptor beta chain sequence together with its context. The antigen is not known. The data were obtained in a study of CD8 T cells in ankylosing spondylitis. Findings and limits, study-wide: Significantly higher representation of disease-linked clones was reported for matched ankylosing spondylitis synovial fluid. Previous work reported some of these motif variants in the synovial fluid and blood of reactive arthritis. For ankylosing spondylitis blood, a TCR beta motif of several highly homologous variants appeared characteristic.

This CDR3 has 14 amino acids. Making the TCR beta libraries involved quantitative 5'-RACE with molecular barcodes. In TCRdb, the 5' RACE reads were re-called with MiXCR into one record per CDR3 protein. The table has approximately 150,000 distinct CDR3 sequences, approximately 48% seen once. The sequence was collected from a male donor with ankylosing spondylitis. The chain couples TRBV21-1 to TRBJ2-7; the D call of TRBD2 is as the table states it, not checked on the DNA. TRBV21-1 is given as a pseudogene. The sequencing input was synovial fluid, either unsorted or a sorted T cell fraction (not recorded which). The CDR3 region is CASSETSGSYEQYF. CDR3 sequence (DNA): TGTGCCAGCAGCGAGACTAGCGGGAGTTACGAGCAGTACTTC.